This entry concerns a single TCR beta chain. The data are from a study of blood T cell repertoires in COVID-19. Overall study context: Specimens from acute and convalescent COVID-19 originated in the United States, Italy and Spain.

The CDR3 covers 15 residues. V was pared by 2 bases and J by 1 base, with 3 bases of the junction left unmatched. CDR1 is MGHDK and CDR2 is SYGVNS in the germline V gene. Authors' methods: Quantification of nucleated cells was approximated via reference gene primer amplification. Measured with immunoSEQ multiplex PCR; TCRdb has only the in-frame clones, and not every one. The DNA gave D and trimming, while V, J and clone size come from that table. The table has around 200,000 clones, about 85% seen once. The rearrangement joins TRBV25-1 to TRBJ1-1; 8 nucleotides agree with TRBD1. The sequenced sample consisted of peripheral blood. This clonotype was obtained from a man aged 25-45 years with acute or convalescent COVID-19. CDR3: CASSEPGTGNTEAFF. The CDR3 nucleotides read TGTGCCAGCAGTGAACCGGGGACAGGGAACACTGAAGCTTTCTTT.